A selection of T cell receptor beta chains follows, all from one sample in a study of T cells in Graves' hyperthyroidism and ophthalmopathy. One entry per CDR3 protein, called by TCRdb with MiXCR from the multiplex PCR reads. The sample yields a few hundred thousand distinct CDR3 sequences, roughly 14% seen once. The material sequenced was blood. These receptors all stem from a woman between 18 and 30 years old with Graves' hyperthyroidism. Each CDR3 is given without its conserved first and last residue.

v_call	j_call	cdr3_aa
TRBV19	TRBJ2-1	ASSRTALPDEQF
TRBV18	TRBJ1-3	ASSPQGHSGNTIY
TRBV4-1	TRBJ2-1	ASSLPERESYNEQF
TRBV20-1	TRBJ1-5	SARGGQGSLNQPQH
TRBV12-5	TRBJ2-1	ASGSSSESSYNEQF
TRBV5-4	TRBJ2-2	ASSSAGGLF
TRBV3-1	TRBJ1-1	ASSPPGQKLEAF
TRBV19	TRBJ1-2	ASSPSGRERGFYT
TRBV9	TRBJ2-1	ASSPGTSGGSSYNEQF
TRBV6-1	TRBJ2-1	ASRPDRRSYNEQF
TRBV5-4	TRBJ1-5	ASSLSPKGDQPQH
TRBV9	TRBJ2-3	ASNYRAGRTDTQY
TRBV19	TRBJ2-2	ASSILVTNTGELF
TRBV19	TRBJ2-1	ATESGTSNYNEQF
TRBV10-3	TRBJ1-5	AISPTGNSNQPQH
TRBV20-1	TRBJ1-6	SARDRKQGAGSPLH
TRBV12-3/TRBV12-4	TRBJ2-5	ASSLMPSGPQQETQY
TRBV12-3/TRBV12-4	TRBJ1-2	ASSTSTGGYGYT
TRBV12-3/TRBV12-4	TRBJ2-1	ASSFTSGGNEQF
TRBV5-5	TRBJ1-1	ASSQDSKYTEAF
TRBV6-1	TRBJ2-1	ASSFPGLAGYNGQF
TRBV6-1	TRBJ2-7	ASSSGAGHASITTYEQY
TRBV29-1	TRBJ2-3	SVEMGADTDTQY
TRBV6-1	TRBJ2-4	ASSEEGSLAKNIQY
TRBV9	TRBJ1-1	ASSVVTFGGAF
TRBV2	TRBJ2-3	ATNGGTSTDTQY
TRBV29-1	TRBJ2-1	SVRAAGLYNEQF
TRBV19	TRBJ2-3	ATQNAAARDTDTQY
TRBV7-6	TRBJ1-6	ASSLGQGAADSPLH
TRBV18	TRBJ1-2	ASSLQTGGWNYGYT
TRBV12-3/TRBV12-4	TRBJ1-1	ASSSSGLTEAF
TRBV3-1	TRBJ2-5	ASSQDLETQY
TRBV7-8	TRBJ2-3	ASSLVAGGHQADQATQY
TRBV13	TRBJ2-2	ASSSRLGGSRVGELF
TRBV4-1	TRBJ2-7	ASSHRSTGFYEQY
TRBV9	TRBJ2-6	ASSVRDTGANVLT
TRBV12-3/TRBV12-4	TRBJ1-2	ASSLNSPSGYT
TRBV12-3/TRBV12-4	TRBJ2-3	ASRGLDIKQY
TRBV14	TRBJ1-2	ASTPADLYSYT
TRBV11-2	TRBJ2-7	ASSRPHEQY
TRBV11-2	TRBJ2-4	ASAQRSFTDIQY
TRBV3-1	TRBJ2-1	ASSLYASGGYNEQF
TRBV7-9	TRBJ1-2	ASSSGTVGYT
TRBV6-1	TRBJ1-2	ALQQDAAKIFNYGYT
TRBV6-2/TRBV6-3	TRBJ2-3	ASSYSYRPITPGARDTQY
TRBV9	TRBJ2-1	ASRSLAGVGNEQF
TRBV30	TRBJ2-1	AWSTRDRWNNEQF
TRBV18	TRBJ1-2	ASSRDSPLEGNYGYT
TRBV20-1	TRBJ2-2	SASPGPNTGELF
TRBV7-9	TRBJ2-6	ASSHDRGGANVLT
TRBV5-1	TRBJ1-5	ASSFWGTNQPQH